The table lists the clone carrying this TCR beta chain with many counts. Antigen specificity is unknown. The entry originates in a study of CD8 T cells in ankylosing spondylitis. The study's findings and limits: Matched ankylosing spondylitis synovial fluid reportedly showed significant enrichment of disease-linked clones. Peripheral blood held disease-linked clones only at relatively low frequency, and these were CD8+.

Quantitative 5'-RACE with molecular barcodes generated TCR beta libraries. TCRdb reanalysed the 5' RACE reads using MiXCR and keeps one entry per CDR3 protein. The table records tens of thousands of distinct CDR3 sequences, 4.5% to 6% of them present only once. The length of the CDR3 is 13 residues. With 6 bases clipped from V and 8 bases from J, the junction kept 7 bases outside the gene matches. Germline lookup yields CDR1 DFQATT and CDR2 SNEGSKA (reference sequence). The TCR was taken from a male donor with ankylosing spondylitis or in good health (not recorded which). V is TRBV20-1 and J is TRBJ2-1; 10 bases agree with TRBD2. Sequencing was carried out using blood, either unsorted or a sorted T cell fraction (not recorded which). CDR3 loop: CSANLAGVHEQFF. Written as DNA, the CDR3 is TGCAGTGCCAACCTAGCGGGAGTACATGAGCAGTTCTTC.